The 10 T cell receptor beta chains below all came from one sample that was sequenced in a study of vaccination effects on CD4 cells after COVID-19. Profiling relied on immunoSEQ multiplex PCR, and the TCRdb table lists in-frame clones only, not all of them. The sample lists 78,000 or so clones; around 78% were seen once. Ahead of sequencing, the ViraFEST assay grew antigen-specific CD4+ T cells using viral peptide pools. Between days 9 and 10 of culture, CD4+ T cells were separated out. Vaccinated participants had no history of SARS-CoV-2 infection and tested negative for nucleocapsid antibodies. Which antigens these TCRs recognize remains unknown. Sequencing was performed on CD4+ T cells from PBMCs cultured with SARS-CoV-2 spike peptides, taken before COVID-19 vaccination. Every receptor here comes from a human donor who received a COVID-19 vaccine.

The chain recombines TRBV3-1 (or the pseudogene TRBV3-2) with TRBJ1-6; D unresolved. This CDR3 is 12 amino acids long. Germline CDR1 and CDR2: LGHDT and YNNKEL (reference sequence). Between the trimmed V and J ends, which lost 7 bases and 7 bases, there was a span of 8 bases. The CDR3 sequence is CASMTGNSPLHF. In nucleotides, the CDR3 is TGTGCCAGCATGACGGGAAATTCACCCCTCCACTTT.

J is TRBJ1-2 and V is TRBV3-1 (or the pseudogene TRBV3-2); D possibly corresponds to TRBD1 (6 bases). The V and J ends lost 1 base and 8 bases respectively, with 17 bases between them. The CDR3 runs to 15 residues. The germline CDR1 and CDR2 sequences are LGHDT and YNNKEL (reference sequence). CDR3 DNA: TGTGCCAGCAGCCAAGGCTGGGGCCAGGGGCTAGGCTACACCTTC. It yields the protein CASSQGWGQGLGYTF.

This chain joins TRBV6-5 and TRBJ1-3; D remains ambiguous. With 2 bases removed from V and 0 bases from J, the gap between germline ends came to 11 bases. Germline CDR1 reads MNHEY; CDR2 reads SVGAGI. This CDR3 contains 16 residues. CDR3 sequence (DNA): TGTGCCAGCAGTTACCGAGGACCGAGCTCTGGAAACACCATATATTTT. Translating gives CASSYRGPSSGNTIYF.

This rearrangement joins TRBV7-6 to TRBJ1-1; a weak D match, TRBD1 (5 bases). V lost 6 bases to trimming and J lost 1 base, with 9 bases between them. CDR1 SGHVS and CDR2 FNYEAQ come from the germline V gene. The CDR3 has 13 amino acids. The CDR3 region is CASSYDRNTEAFF. The CDR3 DNA is TGTGCCAGCAGTTACGACAGGAACACTGAAGCTTTCTTT.

V gene TRBV7-9 combines with J gene TRBJ1-1; D is perhaps TRBD1 (5 bases). The V gene lost 5 bases and the J gene lost 0 bases, with 16 bases spanning the gap. This CDR3 spans 16 amino acids. The germline V gene has CDR1 SEHNR and CDR2 FQNEAQ (reference sequence). The CDR3 sequence is CASSRLGQPMNTEAFF. As DNA, the CDR3 is TGTGCCAGCAGCCGTCTCGGACAACCGATGAACACTGAAGCTTTCTTT. The whole variable domain, filled in from reference TRBV7-9 and TRBJ1-1, reads DTGVSQNPRHKITKRGQNVTFRCDPISEHNRLYWYRQTLGQGPEFLTYFQNEAQLEKSRLLSDRFSAERPKGSFSTLEIQRTEQGDSAMYLCASSRLGQPMNTEAFFGQGTRLTVV.

The chain joins TRBV7-2 to TRBJ1-3; D is unresolved. The CDR3 runs to 12 residues. V dropped 3 bases and J dropped 4 bases, with 4 bases sitting between them. Germline CDR1 is SGHTA and CDR2 is FQGNSA. The CDR3 DNA is TGTGCCAGCAGCTTCTCAGGAAACACCATATATTTT. This sequence encodes CASSFSGNTIYF.

This clone has just a few counts. The rearrangement joins TRBV4-1 to TRBJ2-1, with 11 positions matching TRBD1. CDR1 and CDR2 from the germline V gene are MGHRA and YSYEKL. Trimming at V came to 4 bases and at J to 6 bases, leaving 5 bases not matched to a gene. The length of the CDR3 is 15 residues. The CDR3 loop reads CASSPLGTGGNEQFF. In DNA, the CDR3 is TGCGCCAGCAGCCCCCTTGGGACAGGGGGCAATGAGCAGTTCTTC.

The chain has TRBV6-5 and TRBJ1-1, with D maybe TRBD1 (6 bases). The V gene lost 0 bases and the J gene lost 0 bases, with 8 bases spanning the gap. CDR3 length equals 15 residues. Per the germline V gene, CDR1 is MNHEY and CDR2 is SVGAGI. CDR3 sequence: CASSYSGALNTEAFF. CDR3 in DNA: TGTGCCAGCAGTTACTCGGGGGCCTTGAACACTGAAGCTTTCTTT.

The chain combines TRBV6-2 or TRBV6-3 with TRBJ1-4, with D hard to call. V dropped 4 bases and J dropped 8 bases, with 8 bases sitting between them. This CDR3 is built from 12 residues. Per the germline V gene, CDR1 is MNHEY and CDR2 is SVGEGT. CDR3 nucleotide sequence: TGTGCCAGCAGTTTTACCGCGGAAAAACTGTTTTTT. Encoded protein: CASSFTAEKLFF.

This clone was recorded only once. The chain employs TRBV6-5 and TRBJ2-7; no reliable D call. Germline values: CDR1 MNHEY, CDR2 SVGAGI. V dropped 7 bases and J dropped 0 bases, with 13 bases sitting between them. The CDR3 has 14 amino acids. The CDR3 sequence is CASKVTLSSYEQYV. The DNA of the CDR3 is TGTGCCAGCAAAGTCACCCTGAGCTCCTACGAGCAGTACGTC.